One sample yielded the 27 T cell receptor beta chains listed below, sequenced in a study of human T cells and chemical hapten exposure. Time point in this sample: patch test 1, 2 weeks after DPC sensitization. As for treatment: therapeutic diphenylcyclopropenone sensitization with weekly scalp DPC. TCRdb used MiXCR to reprocess the RACE reads, holding one entry per CDR3 protein. The sample shows fewer than 400,000 distinct CDR3 sequences, approximately 6.3% of them seen only once. Sample: whole blood, taken in connection with sensitization to the hapten diphenylcyclopropenone (DPC). The receptors shown here come from a woman aged 18-35 years with alopecia areata. Some clones in this sample may be carry-over from other donors' samples.

The chain employs TRBV6-1 and TRBJ2-3; TRBD2 matches at 10 bases. With V trimmed by 5 bases and J by 6 bases, 11 bases remained unmatched. The germline gives CDR1 MNHNS, CDR2 SASEGT. The CDR3 totals 16 residues. CDR3 protein: CASSPGKRGGQDTQYF. CDR3 bases: TGTGCCAGCAGTCCTGGGAAGCGGGGGGGACAGGATACGCAGTATTTT.

The chain couples TRBV6-2 or TRBV6-3 to TRBJ2-1; TRBD1 matches at 7 bases. The germline V gene has CDR1 MNHEY and CDR2 SVGEGT. V was clipped by 6 bases and J by 1 base; unmatched bases: 3. The CDR3 runs to 14 residues. The chain's CDR3 is CASRPGGSYNEQFF. DNA of the CDR3: TGTGCCAGCAGGCCAGGGGGTTCCTACAATGAGCAGTTCTTC.

Only a few counts were recorded for this clonotype. The gene calls are TRBV9 and TRBJ2-7; 12 positions agree with TRBD2. CDR1 is SGDLS and CDR2 is YYNGEE in the germline V gene. The CDR3 contains 18 residues. Trimming removed 0 bases from V and 0 bases from J; junction bases left unmatched: 7. The CDR3 DNA reads as TGTGCCAGCAGCGTAGGAGGACTAGCGGGGACTATCTCCTACGAGCAGTACTTC. Translating gives CASSVGGLAGTISYEQYF.

The rearrangement uses TRBV7-9 and TRBJ2-7, with 7 bases fitting TRBD1. With 4 bases clipped from V and 2 bases from J, the junction kept 8 bases outside the gene matches. CDR1 SEHNR and CDR2 FQNEAQ come from the germline V gene (reference sequence). This CDR3 region has 15 residues. The CDR3 DNA sequence: TGTGCCAGCAGCTCGACCCGGCAGGGGGCCTACGAGCAGTACTTC. This sequence encodes CASSSTRQGAYEQYF.

This clonotype was observed many times. This chain joins TRBV28 and TRBJ1-4; D ambiguous. Between the trimmed V and J ends, which lost 6 bases and 10 bases, there was a span of 36 bases. The CDR3 sequence is 20 residues long. Looked up from germline, CDR1 is MDHEN and CDR2 is SYDVKM. The CDR3 DNA reads as TGTGCCAGCAGCCCCCTCGCGTTGGAGTACCGCCGTTTGTACCTAGTAAAACTGTTTTTT. It translates to CASSPLALEYRRLYLVKLFF.

This sequence joins TRBV25-1 and TRBJ1-2; TRBD1 aligns across 7 bases. Per the germline V gene, CDR1 is MGHDK and CDR2 is SYGVNS. CDR3 length: 15 residues. V lost 6 bases, J lost 4 bases, and 11 bases stayed unmatched. CDR3 protein: CASSETGSSSYGYTF. Written as DNA, the CDR3 is TGTGCCAGCAGCGAGACAGGGAGCTCCTCCTATGGCTACACCTTC.

This clonotype came up many times. V is TRBV9 and J is TRBJ2-3; TRBD2 matches 8 bases. The length of the CDR3 is 14 residues. Germline V gives CDR1 SGDLS, CDR2 YYNGEE. The trim removed 4 bases at V and 2 bases at J, leaving 3 bases unmatched. CDR3 region: CASSPGGVTDTQYF. CDR3 nucleotides: TGTGCCAGCAGCCCGGGGGGGGTCACAGATACGCAGTATTTT. Based on the CDR3 plus reference TRBV9 and TRBJ2-3, the full variable domain is DSGVTQTPKHLITATGQRVTLRCSPRSGDLSVYWYQQSLDQGLQFLIQYYNGEERAKGNILERFSAQQFPDLHSELNLSSLELGDSALYFCASSPGGVTDTQYFGPGTRLTVL.

This clonotype was found many times. The chain is built from TRBV6-2 or TRBV6-3 and TRBJ1-1; a weak D match, TRBD1 (5 bases). The length of the CDR3 is 13 residues. Germline values: CDR1 MNHEY, CDR2 SVGEGT. V lost 2 bases, J lost 3 bases, and 7 bases lay in between. The CDR3 DNA follows: TGTGCCAGCAGTTACGGGGGTGACACTGAAGCTTTCTTT. Residues: CASSYGGDTEAFF.

This chain uses TRBV6-5 with TRBJ1-2, with D unresolved. This CDR3 region has 13 residues. With 0 bases removed from V and 4 bases from J, the gap between germline ends came to 6 bases. Germline V CDR1 and CDR2: MNHEY, SVGAGI. The CDR3 sequence is CASSYSRIYGYTF. For the CDR3, the DNA is TGTGCCAGCAGTTACTCGAGGATCTATGGCTACACCTTC.

The DNA of the CDR3 is TGTGCCAGCAGCTTAGTAGGGCAGGGGGTTAGCACAGATACGCAGTATTTT. It specifies CASSLVGQGVSTDTQYF. The chain joins TRBV11-2 to TRBJ2-3; 7 bases align to TRBD1. In germline, CDR1 is SGHAT, CDR2 FQNNGV. V shed 1 base and J 0 bases; nucleotides not matched to a gene: 7. The CDR3 covers 17 residues. Supplemented by reference TRBV11-2 and TRBJ2-3, the full variable domain reads EAGVAQSPRYKIIEKRQSVAFWCNPISGHATLYWYQQILGQGPKLLIQFQNNGVVDDSQLPKDRFSAERLKGVDSTLKIQPAKLEDSAVYLCASSLVGQGVSTDTQYFGPGTRLTVL.

This CDR3 reads CASSYSSGSGVNQPQHF. The DNA of the CDR3 is TGTGCCAGCAGTTACTCGTCGGGGTCGGGTGTCAATCAGCCCCAGCATTTT. The chain links TRBV6-6 to TRBJ1-5, with D unclear. Germline CDR1 is MNHNY and CDR2 is SVGAGI (reference sequence). The CDR3 spans 17 residues. Trimming stripped 0 bases from V and 3 bases from J, with 15 bases between.

This clonotype came up a few times. The chain uses TRBV6-2 or TRBV6-3 and TRBJ1-6; D is unclear. The germline gives CDR1 MNHEY, CDR2 SVGEGT. V lost 5 bases, J lost 0 bases, and 14 bases lay in between. The CDR3 length is 17 residues. As DNA, the CDR3 is TGTGCCAGCAGTCCCTCTACTGAGAGCTCCTATAATTCACCCCTCCACTTT. The encoded protein is CASSPSTESSYNSPLHF.

In regard to this clonotype: This may be a read error, as it is one base from a much larger clone. V and J are TRBV28 and TRBJ1-5; 7 bases line up with TRBD1. The V gene's germline CDR1 is MDHEN and CDR2 SYDVKM. This CDR3 is 15 amino acids long. The junction had 9 bases not matched to a gene; V was cut back by 6 bases and J by 4 bases. The DNA of the CDR3 is TGTGCCAGCAGCATCACAGGGGACTGGAATCAGCCCCAGCATTTT. Translating gives CASSITGDWNQPQHF.

The V gene is TRBV12-5, the J gene TRBJ2-1, with no clear D. Trimming removed 0 bases at V and 10 bases at J, with 16 bases between. There are 15 residues in the CDR3. CDR1 LGHNT and CDR2 FRNRAP come from the germline V gene. CDR3 residues: CASGLVLRELDEQFF. The DNA for the CDR3 is TGTGCTAGTGGTTTGGTGTTAAGGGAATTGGACGAGCAGTTCTTC.

This clonotype was seen many times. The chain uses TRBV6-2 or TRBV6-3 and TRBJ2-5; D is uncertain. The CDR3 runs to 12 residues. Germline CDR1 MNHEY, CDR2 SVGEGT. V dropped 10 bases and J dropped 0 bases, with 9 bases sitting between them. The CDR3 DNA sequence: TGTGCCACCCTGAGGAACCAAGAGACCCAGTACTTC. Translation: CATLRNQETQYF.

This clonotype was detected a few times. This chain links TRBV4-2 with TRBJ1-1, with D possibly TRBD1 on 5 matching bases. Between the trimmed V and J ends, which lost 0 bases and 11 bases, there was a span of 13 bases. The CDR3 runs to 13 residues. Per the germline V gene, CDR1 is LGHNA and CDR2 is YNFKEQ. The CDR3 DNA reads as TGTGCCAGCAGCCAAGACCCTGGGGGTGGTGCTTTCTTT. This gives the protein CASSQDPGGGAFF.

This clonotype was picked up a small number of times. In DNA, the CDR3 is TGTGCCAGCAGCTTAGGCGTCAGAGACACAGATACGCAGTATTTT. It yields the protein CASSLGVRDTDTQYF. The V gene is TRBV7-2, the J gene TRBJ2-3; D is undetermined. The germline V and J ends were trimmed by 1 base and 2 bases, with 10 bases remaining between them. CDR1 and CDR2 from the germline V gene are SGHTA and FQGNSA. The CDR3 length is 15 residues.

This clonotype showed up just a few times. The chain has TRBV7-2 and TRBJ1-2; D may be TRBD1 (5 bases). V lost 0 bases and J 9 bases, leaving 20 bases between the germline ends. This CDR3 is built from 16 residues. CDR1 and CDR2 (germline): SGHTA, FQGNSA. In DNA, the CDR3 is TGTGCCAGCAGCTTAGCGCCCCTGGCAGGGAATGAAAGCTACACCTTC. Its translation: CASSLAPLAGNESYTF.

A few counts support this clonotype. The chain couples TRBV12-3 or TRBV12-4 to TRBJ1-6; D is unclear. Trimming removed 5 bases from V and 11 bases from J, with 10 bases in between. The CDR3 length is 12 residues. Written as DNA, the CDR3 is TGTGCCAGCAGTGGACCCAGGCCACCCCTCCACTTT. This codes for CASSGPRPPLHF.

This chain uses TRBV3-1 with TRBJ2-5; D could derive from TRBD1 or TRBD2 (5 bases each). The CDR3 extends over 16 amino acids. Between the trimmed V and J ends, which lost 4 bases and 0 bases, there was a span of 15 bases. Germline CDR1 LGHDT, CDR2 YNNKEL (reference sequence). The CDR3 loop reads CASSRQIVGDQETQYF. Written as DNA, the CDR3 is TGTGCCAGCAGCCGCCAAATAGTGGGGGACCAAGAGACCCAGTACTTC.

Ten or more counts support this clonotype. V and J are TRBV10-3 and TRBJ1-2; the D is unclear. This CDR3 has 11 amino acids. V lost 3 bases and J lost 4, with 3 bases in between. Germline CDR1 and CDR2: ENHRY and SYGVKD. CDR3 in amino acids: CAISDAYGYTF. CDR3 sequence (DNA): TGTGCCATCAGTGACGCCTATGGCTACACCTTC.

This clonotype has just a few counts. The gene calls are TRBV4-1 and TRBJ1-1; 7 positions match TRBD1. With V trimmed by 7 bases and J by 4 bases, 12 bases remained unmatched. CDR3 length: 15 residues. Germline V gene sequence: CDR1 MGHRA, CDR2 YSYEKL. CDR3 sequence (DNA): TGCGCCAGCAAACAGGGGCCGCTCTCCTCCACTGAAGCTTTCTTT. This gives the protein CASKQGPLSSTEAFF.

At least ten counts were recorded for this clonotype. The chain is built from TRBV6-1 and TRBJ2-7; D is undetermined. Deletions cut 8 bases from V and 3 bases from J, with 14 bases between. The CDR3 totals 13 residues. The germline gives CDR1 MNHNS, CDR2 SASEGT. Written as DNA, the CDR3 is TGTGCCAGCGGGGAATCGCACGGCTACGAGCAGTACTTC. As protein: CASGESHGYEQYF.

This clonotype was observed at least ten times. The J gene is TRBJ2-2, the V gene TRBV7-2; D gene ambiguous. CDR1 and CDR2 from the germline V gene are SGHTA and FQGNSA. V was pared by 0 bases and J by 5 bases, with 4 bases between. There are 13 residues in the CDR3. In DNA form, the CDR3 reads TGTGCCAGCAGCTTAGCTGGAACCGGGGAGCTGTTTTTT. Translated: CASSLAGTGELFF.

This clonotype was counted a few times. This chain links TRBV2 with TRBJ2-1; no definite D call. The V gene's germline CDR1 is SNHLY and CDR2 FYNNEI. V lost 0 bases and J 6 bases, leaving 9 bases between the germline ends. The CDR3 sequence is 14 residues long. The CDR3 is CASSEAYTLNEQFF. In DNA, the CDR3 is TGTGCCAGCAGTGAAGCTTACACTCTCAATGAGCAGTTCTTC.

This clonotype was observed a handful of times. The chain links TRBV5-6 to TRBJ2-2, with D tentatively TRBD1 (6 bases). The germline V gene has CDR1 SGHDT and CDR2 YYEEEE. The CDR3 length is 16 residues. Trimming left V 2 bases short and J 4 bases short, with 15 bases between. The CDR3 region has the DNA TGTGCCAGCAGCTTCCCCAGGGGTAGGAGCACCGGGGAGCTGTTTTTT. Its protein product is CASSFPRGRSTGELFF.

This clonotype was detected many times. This chain links TRBV11-2 with TRBJ2-1; 7 bases match TRBD1. Germline-derived CDR1 and CDR2 are SGHAT and FQNNGV. Germline trimming cut 4 bases from V and 1 base from J; bases unmatched to any gene: 4. The CDR3 covers 15 residues. The CDR3 nucleotides are TGTGCCAGCAGCTCTCGGACAGGATCCTACAATGAGCAGTTCTTC. Its protein is CASSSRTGSYNEQFF.